These 28 T cell receptor beta chains were all obtained from the same sample, sequenced in a study of beta chain features in type 1 diabetes. Study-wide points: Moderate but significant shortening of TCRB CDR3s was recorded in all four CD4+ subsets from Type 1 diabetes patients.

No cognate antigen is known for these TCRs. Expressed TCRB transcripts were sequenced because the isolated RNA had all been reverse transcribed beforehand. The method was immunoSEQ multiplex PCR; TCRdb's version includes in-frame clones alone and lacks a portion of them. The sample has 500,000 to 850,000 clones, roughly 13% seen once; the top ten hold approximately 0.039%. Input material: naive CD4+ T cells from blood. The receptors shown here come from a man aged 18 to 29 with type 1 diabetes.

The rearrangement links TRBV7-2 to TRBJ2-7; D may be TRBD2 (7 bases). Trimming cost V 5 bases and J 3 bases, with 17 bases left between them. This CDR3 is built from 15 residues. The germline V gene encodes CDR1 SGHTA and CDR2 FQGNSA. CDR3 bases: TGTGCCAGCAGCCCGCACCAGGGAGGGGGCTACGAGCAGTACTTC. This codes for CASSPHQGGGYEQYF.

The chain links TRBV28 to TRBJ2-1, with a weak D call TRBD2 (6 bases). The germline V gene encodes CDR1 MDHEN and CDR2 SYDVKM. Deletions cut 7 bases from V and 3 bases from J, with 19 bases between. The CDR3 covers 16 residues. The DNA of the CDR3 is TGTGCCAGCATAGGAGGGACCCACTTCTTCTACAATGAGCAGTTCTTC. Amino acids: CASIGGTHFFYNEQFF.

This clone has only a few counts. Distinct nucleotide sequences in the sample also encode this CDR3. The chain combines TRBV30 with TRBJ2-1, with D maybe TRBD2 (5 bases). Germline CDR1 GTSNPN, CDR2 SVGIG (reference sequence). The CDR3 contains 13 residues. Trimming left V 2 bases short and J 2 bases short, with 7 bases between. The CDR3 DNA is TGTGCCTGGAGTCCCGGGGCCTACAATGAGCAGTTCTTC. Residues: CAWSPGAYNEQFF.

V and J are TRBV7-2 and TRBJ1-5; D remains ambiguous. This CDR3 spans 13 amino acids. Germline values: CDR1 SGHTA, CDR2 FQGNSA. V was clipped by 5 bases and J by 3 bases, with 8 bases between them. The CDR3 spells CASSPDINQPQHF. CDR3 DNA sequence: TGTGCCAGCAGCCCCGATATCAATCAGCCCCAGCATTTT.

The J gene is TRBJ1-2, the V gene TRBV4-1; D remains unclear. Germline loops: CDR1 MGHRA, CDR2 YSYEKL. The CDR3 runs 14 residues. Trimming shortened V by 3 bases and J by 4 bases, and 12 bases separated the two germline ends. CDR3 DNA: TGCGCCAGCAGCCAGCAGGAGACGGGCTATGGCTACACCTTC. This codes for CASSQQETGYGYTF.

This clone was detected a few times. The chain is built from TRBV20-1 and TRBJ2-5; unclear D gene. Trimming removed 7 bases from V and 5 bases from J, with 8 bases in between. This CDR3 has 10 residues. Germline V gene sequence: CDR1 DFQATT, CDR2 SNEGSKA (reference sequence). CDR3: CSGSRETQYF. For the CDR3, the DNA is TGCAGTGGCTCCCGTGAGACCCAGTACTTC.

This clone was observed a handful of times. This chain joins TRBV7-9 and TRBJ2-6, with no clear D. Trimming removed 5 bases from V and 0 bases from J, with 14 bases in between. Germline CDR1 is SEHNR and CDR2 is FQNEAQ (reference sequence). CDR3 length equals 17 residues. CDR3: CASSHYTHSSGANVLTF. CDR3 nucleotide sequence: TGTGCCAGCAGCCATTACACTCACAGCTCTGGGGCCAACGTCCTGACTTTC.

This clone turned up a few times. This rearrangement joins TRBV30 to TRBJ1-2; 7 bases fit TRBD1. The CDR3 extends over 13 amino acids. With 8 bases clipped from V and 5 bases from J, the junction kept 11 bases outside the gene matches. Per the germline V gene, CDR1 is GTSNPN and CDR2 is SVGIG (reference sequence). Here the CDR3 DNA reads TGTGCCCGGGGGGGGACAGAAAAATATGGCTACACCTTC. Protein sequence: CARGGTEKYGYTF.

The CDR3 nucleotides read TGCGCCAGCAGTGAGTTCGGGTTCACTGAAGCTTTCTTT. Translating gives CASSEFGFTEAFF. J is TRBJ1-1 and V is TRBV10-2; no definite D call. This CDR3 region has 13 residues. Trimming cost V 1 base and J 4 bases, with 7 bases left between them. In germline, CDR1 is WSHSY, CDR2 SAAADI.

The rearrangement uses TRBV29-1 and TRBJ2-3; 7 positions agree with TRBD2. V was clipped by 5 bases and J by 1 base; unmatched bases: 6. Germline CDR1 is SQVTM and CDR2 is ANQGSEA. This CDR3 comprises 14 residues. The CDR3 DNA reads as TGCAGCGTTCTCCGGGGGGATCGCACAGATACGCAGTATTTT. This gives the protein CSVLRGDRTDTQYF.

The chain employs TRBV5-1 and TRBJ2-7; TRBD2 agrees at 13 bases. V was clipped by 5 bases and J by 5 bases; unmatched bases: 7. The CDR3 sequence is 15 residues long. Per the germline V gene, CDR1 is SGHRS and CDR2 is YFSETQ. The CDR3 DNA sequence: TGCGCCAGCAGACAAGGGACTAGCGGGATCAACGAGCAGTACTTC. It specifies CASRQGTSGINEQYF.

Concerning this clone itself: Within the sample, other DNA sequences also encode this same CDR3. This chain uses TRBV9 with TRBJ2-1; possibly TRBD2 for D (6 bases). Germline assignment: CDR1 SGDLS and CDR2 YYNGEE. This CDR3 has 14 residues. The germline V and J ends were trimmed by 3 bases and 1 base, with 8 bases remaining between them. CDR3 DNA: TGTGCCAGCAGCGGCGGGACGTCCTACAATGAGCAGTTCTTC. Its protein is CASSGGTSYNEQFF.

This rearrangement joins TRBV28 to TRBJ2-7; 8 bases are a match to TRBD1. The CDR3 extends over 14 amino acids. Germline lookup yields CDR1 MDHEN and CDR2 SYDVKM. After removal of 4 bases from V and 5 bases from J, the junction contained 7 bases not matched to a gene. As DNA, the CDR3 is TGTGCCAGCAGTTCCCCCCAGGGGGCGGACGAGCAGTACTTC. Amino acids: CASSSPQGADEQYF. Full variable domain (outside the CDR3, taken from reference TRBV28 and TRBJ2-7): DVKVTQSSRYLVKRTGEKVFLECVQDMDHENMFWYRQDPGLGLRLIYFSYDVKMKEKGDIPEGYSVSREKKERFSLILESASTNQTSMYLCASSSPQGADEQYFGPGTRLTVT.

The chain carries TRBV4-3 and TRBJ2-7; D call uncertain. CDR1 LGHNA and CDR2 YSLEER come from the germline V gene. V dropped 0 bases and J dropped 1 base, with 7 bases sitting between them. The CDR3 loop spans 14 amino acids. The CDR3 here is CASSQERESYEQYF. The CDR3 bases are TGCGCCAGCAGCCAAGAAAGGGAATCCTACGAGCAGTACTTC.

The rearrangement joins TRBV6-5 to TRBJ2-7; 7 nucleotides line up with TRBD1. This CDR3 is built from 13 residues. V trimming: 7 bases; J trimming: 2 bases; junction bases outside the gene matches: 5. Germline loops: CDR1 MNHEY, CDR2 SVGAGI. This CDR3 is CASTDRRTYEQYF. The CDR3 nucleotides are TGTGCCAGCACGGACAGGCGGACCTACGAGCAGTACTTC.

The chain links TRBV7-9 to TRBJ1-6; TRBD1 is a possible D gene (6 bases). The germline gives CDR1 SEHNR, CDR2 FQNEAQ (reference sequence). Between the trimmed V and J ends, which lost 5 bases and 7 bases, there was a span of 12 bases. This CDR3 is 14 amino acids long. The CDR3 bases are TGTGCCAGCAGCCAGGACAGCCAGAATTCACCCCTCCACTTT. Its protein product is CASSQDSQNSPLHF.

The genes are TRBV4-3 and TRBJ1-2; the D is unclear. Trimming left V 3 bases short and J 8 bases short, with 19 bases between. In germline, CDR1 is LGHNA, CDR2 YSLEER. The CDR3 loop spans 15 amino acids. The CDR3 nucleotides read TGCGCCAGCAGCCACCAAGACGTCCCCTTTGAGGGCTACACCTTC. Amino acid sequence: CASSHQDVPFEGYTF.

The chain employs TRBV30 and TRBJ1-2, with a tentative D call TRBD1 (5 bases). Trimming removed 0 bases at V and 7 bases at J, with 9 bases between. The V gene's germline CDR1 is GTSNPN and CDR2 SVGIG (reference sequence). The CDR3 loop spans 12 amino acids. CDR3 loop: CAWSVGGAGYTF. CDR3 DNA: TGTGCCTGGAGTGTAGGCGGGGCTGGCTACACCTTC. The variable domain in full, with the rest retrieved from reference TRBV30 and TRBJ1-2, is SQTIHQWPATLVQPVGSPLSLECTVEGTSNPNLYWYRQAAGRGLQLLFYSVGIGQISSEVPQNLSASRPQDRQFILSSKKLLLSDSGFYLCAWSVGGAGYTFGSGTRLTVV.

The chain links TRBV7-2 to TRBJ1-4; D call uncertain. The CDR3 runs to 14 residues. Trimming cost V 1 base and J 5 bases, with 8 bases left between them. The V gene's germline CDR1 is SGHTA and CDR2 FQGNSA. The CDR3 DNA follows: TGTGCCAGCAGCTTAGACGGGCGAAATGAAAAACTGTTTTTT. It codes for CASSLDGRNEKLFF.

This clone was picked up a small number of times. The genes are TRBV30 and TRBJ1-5; the D is unclear. In germline, CDR1 is GTSNPN, CDR2 SVGIG (reference sequence). Trimming removed 2 bases at V and 2 bases at J, with 7 bases between. CDR3 length equals 13 residues. The CDR3 sequence is CAWSRTGNQPQHF. Here the CDR3 DNA reads TGTGCCTGGAGTCGAACAGGCAATCAGCCCCAGCATTTT.

This chain joins TRBV9 and TRBJ2-1; 12 positions match TRBD2. The CDR3 length is 16 residues. Trimming cost V 2 bases and J 2 bases; bases outside gene matches: 2. Germline CDR1 SGDLS, CDR2 YYNGEE. The CDR3 DNA reads TGTGCCAGCAGCGTTACTAGCGGGAGGACCTACAATGAGCAGTTCTTC. The encoded protein is CASSVTSGRTYNEQFF. Looking up the rest from reference TRBV9 and TRBJ2-1 gives the full variable domain: DSGVTQTPKHLITATGQRVTLRCSPRSGDLSVYWYQQSLDQGLQFLIQYYNGEERAKGNILERFSAQQFPDLHSELNLSSLELGDSALYFCASSVTSGRTYNEQFFGPGTRLTVL.

This sequence joins TRBV7-3 and TRBJ2-5; D uncertain. From germline, CDR1 is SGHTA and CDR2 FQGTGA. The CDR3 totals 13 residues. V was clipped by 5 bases and J by 2 bases, with 9 bases between them. The CDR3 reads CASSPTKQETQYF. DNA of the CDR3: TGTGCCAGCAGCCCCACCAAGCAAGAGACCCAGTACTTC.

This clone was seen a few times. The chain has TRBV7-9 and TRBJ2-1; no firm D call. Germline CDR1 reads SEHNR; CDR2 reads FQNEAQ (reference sequence). CDR3 length: 16 residues. V dropped 2 bases and J dropped 0 bases, with 11 bases sitting between them. The CDR3 DNA reads as TGTGCCAGCAGCTTATTGATAGAGAGCTCCTACAATGAGCAGTTCTTC. It encodes CASSLLIESSYNEQFF.

The V call is TRBV5-1, the J call TRBJ2-3; D remains unclear. Germline CDR1 and CDR2: SGHRS and YFSETQ. The CDR3 runs 15 residues. V lost 3 bases to trimming and J lost 0 bases, with 11 bases between them. The CDR3 DNA follows: TGCGCCAGCAGCTATCGGCCTGCTAGCACAGATACGCAGTATTTT. It yields the protein CASSYRPASTDTQYF.

The chain links TRBV5-1 to TRBJ2-5, with 7 bases identical to TRBD1. V gave up 4 bases and J gave up 6 bases; unmatched junction bases: 9. Germline values: CDR1 SGHRS, CDR2 YFSETQ. The CDR3 has 14 residues. CDR3 DNA: TGCGCCAGCAGCGGAGGACAGGTGGAACAGACCCAGTACTTC. Protein product: CASSGGQVEQTQYF.

The chain couples TRBV29-1 to TRBJ2-5; 10 bases align to TRBD2. The V and J ends lost 8 bases and 5 bases, in that order; junction bases with no gene match: 11. Germline V CDR1 and CDR2: SQVTM, ANQGSEA. The CDR3 loop spans 14 amino acids. This CDR3 is CSPRGLAGAETQYF. CDR3 sequence (DNA): TGCAGCCCCCGTGGTCTAGCGGGAGCGGAGACCCAGTACTTC.

This chain connects TRBV5-1 to TRBJ2-5, with 8 bases fitting TRBD2. With 0 bases clipped from V and 6 bases from J, the junction kept 4 bases outside the gene matches. The CDR3 totals 14 residues. Germline V CDR1 and CDR2: SGHRS, YFSETQ. The chain's CDR3 is CASSLGLAIQTQYF. The CDR3 DNA reads TGCGCCAGCAGCTTGGGACTAGCGATACAGACCCAGTACTTC.

CDR3 residues: CASSVQDGNGYTF. The CDR3 region has the DNA TGTGCCAGCAGTGTACAGGATGGCAATGGCTACACCTTC. This chain uses TRBV6-1 with TRBJ1-2; weak D call: TRBD1 (5 bases). CDR1 is MNHNS, CDR2 SASEGT, per germline. The V and J ends lost 4 bases and 6 bases respectively, with 12 bases between them. This CDR3 region has 13 residues.